The present TCR beta chain was sequenced within a study of T cells in women clearing cervical HPV infection. About the research overall: Controls gave blood once infection was undetectable; cases at lesion identification. Case blood was drawn a median approximately 160 days after lesion detection. Regarding the study as a whole: Unknown T-cell numbers per sample may underlie the richness differences.

To note about this clone: Its cognate antigen is unknown. Coverage ceases 3 residues before the CDR3 finishes, and the germline J gene fills in the end.

CDR1 is MRHNA, CDR2 SNTAGT, per germline. Trimming pared 0 bases from V and 5 bases from J, leaving 8 bases between. This CDR3 has 14 residues. The assay was immunoSEQ multiplex PCR, and TCRdb's table has in-frame clones only and misses some. Recorded for this sample: fewer than 30,000 clones. Material for sequencing was blood buffy coat. The receptor was derived from a woman aged 18 to 69 with a cervical HPV16 infection that either progressed to CIN3+ or cleared (not recorded which). J is TRBJ2-1 and V is TRBV6-4; D unresolved. The sequenced part of the CDR3 DNA is TGTGCCAGCAGTGACTCCCCCCTCCACAATGAG. This gives the protein CASSDSPLHNE. The whole CDR3 protein is CASSDSPLHNEQFF.